Listed here is a single TCR beta chain. Its target is unknown. Germline V gene lookup returns CDR1 SGHDT and CDR2 YYEEEE. V was cut by 1 base and J by 7 bases, with 17 bases left in between. The CDR3 spans 15 residues. The record originates from a study of post-analysis software for immune sequencing data. Background on the study: Patients had relapsing-remitting, secondary progressive or progressive-relapsing multiple sclerosis; some lacked subtype.

Study-level results: Five or six TRBV segments were significantly more frequent in patients than in controls. TRBV5-6, TRBV5-1 and TRBV20-1 were among these segments.

Unique molecular identifiers were carried by the TCR beta cDNA libraries. TCRdb recomputed calls from the PCR reads with MiXCR, one row per CDR3 protein. In the table there are about 820,000 distinct CDR3 sequences, 53% of which are singletons. The chain links TRBV5-6 to TRBJ1-2; a weak D match, TRBD1 (5 bases). This TCR was recovered from a girl aged 5 to 17 with multiple sclerosis. Sequencing was carried out using blood. The CDR3 nucleotides read TGTGCCAGCAGCTTGTTAGTGGGACGGTACAGTGGCTACACCTTC. It encodes CASSLLVGRYSGYTF.